Listed here is a single T cell receptor (beta chain). Its antigen is not identified. The sample comes from a study of T cell repertoires in cytomegalovirus infection. MiXCR, run by TCRdb on the reads, gives a single entry per CDR3 protein. The table lists around 95,000 distinct CDR3 sequences, approximately 32% of them singletons, with over 60% in the top ten. Germline CDR1 and CDR2: SGHVS and FQNEAQ. Trimming pared 5 bases from V and 3 bases from J, leaving 19 bases between. This CDR3 has 17 residues. This chain connects TRBV7-8 to TRBJ2-2; the D gene is possibly TRBD1 (6 bases). This specimen was CD8+ T cells from cultured PBMCs, taken from culture after CMV antigen stimulation. The TCR originated in a human donor in good health (CMV status not recorded). Some clones in this sample may be carry-over from other donors' samples. CDR3 coding DNA: TGTGCCAGCAGCGAACCCAAGGGCCCAGGGGACACCGGGGAGCTGTTTTTT. Protein product: CASSEPKGPGDTGELFF.